This T cell receptor beta chain was sequenced for a study of T cell changes during pregnancy in multiple sclerosis. The CDR3 is 14 amino acids. From germline, CDR1 is SEHNR and CDR2 FQNEAQ (reference sequence). The V gene end was trimmed by 4 bases and the J gene end by 3 bases; junction bases not matched to a gene: 2. Profiled with immunoSEQ multiplex PCR; TCRdb holds only in-frame clones, not every one. Of around 39,000 clones in the sample, 88% were seen once. Sequenced material: CD4+ T cells from peripheral blood mononuclear cells, taken before pregnancy. This sequence joins TRBV7-9 and TRBJ2-2; TRBD1 agrees at 7 bases. The receptor comes from a female donor with multiple sclerosis, enrolled in a pregnancy study. The CDR3 sequence is CASSSQGDTGELFF. The CDR3 bases are TGTGCCAGCAGCTCTCAGGGGGACACCGGGGAGCTGTTTTTT.